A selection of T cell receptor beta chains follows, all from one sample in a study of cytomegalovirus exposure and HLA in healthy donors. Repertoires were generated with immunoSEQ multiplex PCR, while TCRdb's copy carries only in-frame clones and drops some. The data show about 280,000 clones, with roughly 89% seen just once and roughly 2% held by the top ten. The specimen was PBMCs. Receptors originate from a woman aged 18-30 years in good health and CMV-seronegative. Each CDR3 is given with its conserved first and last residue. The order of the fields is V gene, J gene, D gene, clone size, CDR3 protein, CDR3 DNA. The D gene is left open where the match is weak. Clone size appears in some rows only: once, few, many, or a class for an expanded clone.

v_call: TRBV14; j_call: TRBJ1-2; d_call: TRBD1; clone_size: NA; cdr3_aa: CASSFPTGKGYTF; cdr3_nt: TGTGCCAGCAGCTTTCCGACAGGGAAAGGCTACACCTTC
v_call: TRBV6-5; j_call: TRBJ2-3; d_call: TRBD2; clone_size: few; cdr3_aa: CASSRAGGPNTQYF; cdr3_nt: TGTGCCAGCAGCAGAGCGGGGGGGCCAAATACGCAGTATTTT
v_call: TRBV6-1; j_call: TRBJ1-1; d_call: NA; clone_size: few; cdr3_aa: CASSEPRRGVGTEAFF; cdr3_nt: TGTGCCAGCAGTGAACCGAGACGGGGTGTAGGGACTGAAGCTTTCTTT
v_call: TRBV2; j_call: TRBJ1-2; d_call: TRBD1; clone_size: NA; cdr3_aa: CASGTDYGYTF; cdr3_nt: TGTGCCAGCGGGACAGACTATGGCTACACCTTC
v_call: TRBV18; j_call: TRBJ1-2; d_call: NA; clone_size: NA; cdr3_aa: CASSQSGNYGYTF; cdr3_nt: TGTGCCAGCTCACAATCGGGAAACTATGGCTACACCTTC
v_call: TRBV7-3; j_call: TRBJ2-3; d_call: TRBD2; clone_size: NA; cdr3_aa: CASSLDPAGADTQYF; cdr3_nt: TGTGCCAGCAGCCTTGATCCCGCGGGGGCAGATACGCAGTATTTT
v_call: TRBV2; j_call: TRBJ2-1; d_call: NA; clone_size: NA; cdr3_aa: CASSPAPPLAEALWDNEQFF; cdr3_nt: TGTGCCAGCTCACCGGCCCCCCCGCTAGCTGAAGCCCTCTGGGACAATGAGCAGTTCTTC
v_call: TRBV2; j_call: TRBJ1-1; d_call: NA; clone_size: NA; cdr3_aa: CASSASGTMNTEAFF; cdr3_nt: TGTGCCAGCAGCGCGTCGGGAACCATGAACACTGAAGCTTTCTTT
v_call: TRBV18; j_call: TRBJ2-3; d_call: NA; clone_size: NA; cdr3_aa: CASSPQQGSTDTQYF; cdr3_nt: TGTGCCAGCTCACCTCAACAGGGTAGCACAGATACGCAGTATTTT
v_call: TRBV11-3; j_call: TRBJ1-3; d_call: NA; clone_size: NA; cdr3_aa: CASSLDGDTIYF; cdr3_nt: TGTGCCAGCAGCTTAGACGGAGACACCATATATTTT
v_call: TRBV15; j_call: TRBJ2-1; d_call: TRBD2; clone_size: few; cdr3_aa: CATSRAQAGVNNEQFF; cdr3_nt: TGTGCCACCAGCAGAGCACAGGCGGGGGTCAACAATGAGCAGTTCTTC
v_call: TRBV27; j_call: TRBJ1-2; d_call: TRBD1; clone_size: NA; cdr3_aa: CASSPGTGVDYGYTF; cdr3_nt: TGTGCCAGCAGCCCCGGGACAGGGGTGGACTATGGCTACACCTTC
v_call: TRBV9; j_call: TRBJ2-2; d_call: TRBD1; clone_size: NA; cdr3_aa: CASSALTGGTNTGELFF; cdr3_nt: TGTGCCAGCAGCGCCCTCACAGGGGGGACGAACACCGGGGAGCTGTTTTTT
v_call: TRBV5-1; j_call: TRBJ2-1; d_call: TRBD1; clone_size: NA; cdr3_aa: CASSAGGLQNYNEQFF; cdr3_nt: TGCGCCAGCAGCGCAGGGGGCCTACAGAACTACAATGAGCAGTTCTTC
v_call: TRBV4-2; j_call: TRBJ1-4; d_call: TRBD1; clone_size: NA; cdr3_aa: CASSRSMDRENEKLFF; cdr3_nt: TGTGCCAGCAGCCGCTCGATGGACAGGGAGAATGAAAAACTGTTTTTT
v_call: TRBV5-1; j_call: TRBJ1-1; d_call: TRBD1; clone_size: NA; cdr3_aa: CASSPTGQLGMNTEAFF; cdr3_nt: TGCGCCAGCAGCCCTACGGGACAGCTAGGAATGAACACTGAAGCTTTCTTT
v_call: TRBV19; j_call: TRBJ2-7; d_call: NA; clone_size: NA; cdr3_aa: CASSLQGTSYEQYF; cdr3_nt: TGTGCCAGTAGTCTTCAGGGGACATCCTACGAGCAGTACTTC
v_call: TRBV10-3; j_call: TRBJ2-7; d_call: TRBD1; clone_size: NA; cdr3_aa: CAISAPGQGNYGQYF; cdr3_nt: TGTGCCATCAGTGCGCCGGGACAGGGGAACTACGGGCAGTACTTC
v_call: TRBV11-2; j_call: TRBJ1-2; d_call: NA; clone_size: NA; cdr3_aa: CASSLGLPVDSNYGYTF; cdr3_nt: TGTGCCAGCAGCTTAGGCTTACCTGTCGACAGCAACTATGGCTACACCTTC
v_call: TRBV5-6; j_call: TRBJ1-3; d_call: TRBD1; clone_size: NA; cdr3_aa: CASTLGAGGRNTIYF; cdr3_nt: TGTGCCAGCACCCTGGGAGCAGGGGGGAGAAACACCATATATTTT
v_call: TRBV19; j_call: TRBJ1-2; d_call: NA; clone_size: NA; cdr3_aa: CASSKRFISGLGPKVYGYTF; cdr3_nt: TGTGCCAGTAGTAAAAGGTTCATAAGCGGTTTAGGACCGAAGGTCTATGGCTACACCTTC
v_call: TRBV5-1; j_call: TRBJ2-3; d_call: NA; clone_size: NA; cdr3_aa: CASKEPFPDTQYF; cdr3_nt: TGCGCCAGCAAGGAGCCTTTCCCAGATACGCAGTATTTT
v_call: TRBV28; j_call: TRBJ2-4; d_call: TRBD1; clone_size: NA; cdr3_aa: CASSLYRTGATKNIQYF; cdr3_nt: TGTGCCAGCAGTTTATATAGGACAGGGGCCACCAAAAACATTCAGTACTTC
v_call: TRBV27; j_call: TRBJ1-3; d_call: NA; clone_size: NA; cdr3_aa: CASSLTRERNTIYF; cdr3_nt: TGTGCCAGCAGTTTAACCAGGGAAAGAAACACCATATATTTT
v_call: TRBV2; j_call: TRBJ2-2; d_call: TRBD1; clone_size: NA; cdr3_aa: CASSEDRGKTGELFF; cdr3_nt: TGTGCCAGCAGTGAAGACAGGGGAAAGACCGGGGAGCTGTTTTTT
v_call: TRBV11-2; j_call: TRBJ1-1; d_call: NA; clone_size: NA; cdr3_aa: CASSPRQLMNTEAFF; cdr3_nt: TGTGCCAGCAGCCCGAGACAGTTAATGAACACTGAAGCTTTCTTT
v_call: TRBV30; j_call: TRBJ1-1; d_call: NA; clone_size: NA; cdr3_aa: CAWRLETRAFF; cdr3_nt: TGTGCCTGGAGACTAGAGACTCGGGCTTTCTTT
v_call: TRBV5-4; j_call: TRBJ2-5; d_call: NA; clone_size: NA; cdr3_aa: CASSFPLAETQYF; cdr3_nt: TGTGCCAGCAGCTTTCCCCTAGCGGAGACCCAGTACTTC
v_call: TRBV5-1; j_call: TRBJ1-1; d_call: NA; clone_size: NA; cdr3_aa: CASSLGGGTEAFF; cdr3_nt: TGCGCCAGCAGCTTGGGGGGAGGCACTGAAGCTTTCTTT
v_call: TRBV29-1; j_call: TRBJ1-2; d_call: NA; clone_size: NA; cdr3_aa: CSVISDYRERGYTF; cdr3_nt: TGCAGCGTTATTTCAGATTACAGGGAGCGGGGCTACACCTTC
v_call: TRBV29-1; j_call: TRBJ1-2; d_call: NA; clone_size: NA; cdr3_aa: CSVEQYGYTF; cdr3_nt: TGCAGCGTTGAACAGTATGGCTACACCTTC
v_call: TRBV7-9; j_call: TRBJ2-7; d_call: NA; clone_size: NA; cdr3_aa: CSSSPRLDEQYF; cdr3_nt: TGTTCCAGCAGCCCACGACTGGACGAGCAGTACTTC
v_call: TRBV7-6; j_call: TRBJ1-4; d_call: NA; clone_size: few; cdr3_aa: CASSLGGSNEKLFF; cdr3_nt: TGTGCCAGCAGCTTGGGGGGGAGTAATGAAAAACTGTTTTTT
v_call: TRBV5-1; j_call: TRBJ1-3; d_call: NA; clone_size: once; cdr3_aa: CASSWGQDSGNTIYF; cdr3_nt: TGCGCCAGCAGCTGGGGTCAGGACAGCGGAAACACCATATATTTT
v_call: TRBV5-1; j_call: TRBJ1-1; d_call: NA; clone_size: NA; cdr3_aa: CASSLVATGNTEAFF; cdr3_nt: TGCGCCAGCAGCTTGGTCGCGACGGGGAACACTGAAGCTTTCTTT
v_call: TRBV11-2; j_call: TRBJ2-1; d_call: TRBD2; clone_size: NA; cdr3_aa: CASSLVVAGGDEQFF; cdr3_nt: TGTGCCAGCAGCTTAGTGGTAGCGGGGGGGGATGAGCAGTTCTTC
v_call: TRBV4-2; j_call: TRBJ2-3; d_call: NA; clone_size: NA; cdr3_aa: CASSQVTSARRTDTQYF; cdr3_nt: TGTGCCAGCAGCCAAGTAACATCAGCGCGCCGGACAGATACGCAGTATTTT
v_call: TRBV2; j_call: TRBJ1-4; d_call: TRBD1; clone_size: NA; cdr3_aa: CASTEQGPTNEKLFF; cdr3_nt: TGTGCCAGCACCGAACAGGGGCCAACTAATGAAAAACTGTTTTTT
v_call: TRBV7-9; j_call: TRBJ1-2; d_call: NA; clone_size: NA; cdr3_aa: CASSPDTIYGYTF; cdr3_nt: TGTGCCAGCAGCCCGGACACGATCTATGGCTACACCTTC
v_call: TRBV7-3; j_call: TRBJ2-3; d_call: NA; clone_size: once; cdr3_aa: CASSFRRTDTQYF; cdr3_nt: TGTGCCAGCAGCTTTAGAAGAACAGATACGCAGTATTTT
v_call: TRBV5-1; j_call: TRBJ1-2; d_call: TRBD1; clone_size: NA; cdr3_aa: CASSPEGGQGGYTF; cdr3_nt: TGCGCCAGCAGCCCCGAAGGGGGCCAGGGTGGCTACACCTTC
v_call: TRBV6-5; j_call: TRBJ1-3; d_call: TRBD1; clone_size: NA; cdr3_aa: CASSYSGQGTGNTIYF; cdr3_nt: TGTGCCAGCAGTTACTCGGGACAGGGTACTGGAAACACCATATATTTT
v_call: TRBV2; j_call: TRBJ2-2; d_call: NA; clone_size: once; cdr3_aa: CASSGLAEDTGELFF; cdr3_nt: TGTGCCAGCAGTGGGTTGGCAGAGGACACCGGGGAGCTGTTTTTT
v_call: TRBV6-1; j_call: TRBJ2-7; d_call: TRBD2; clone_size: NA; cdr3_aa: CASSEVPGGRSYEQYF; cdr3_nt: TGTGCCAGCAGTGAAGTTCCCGGGGGGAGATCCTACGAGCAGTACTTC
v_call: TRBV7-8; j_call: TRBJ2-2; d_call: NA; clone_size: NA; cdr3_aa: CASSLEVPSAHTGELFF; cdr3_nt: TGTGCCAGCAGCTTAGAGGTCCCTAGCGCACACACCGGGGAGCTGTTTTTT
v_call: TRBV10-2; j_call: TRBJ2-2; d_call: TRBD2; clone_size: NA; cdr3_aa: CASSGRLAGTGELFF; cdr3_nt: TGCGCCAGCAGCGGAAGACTAGCGGGGACCGGGGAGCTGTTTTTT
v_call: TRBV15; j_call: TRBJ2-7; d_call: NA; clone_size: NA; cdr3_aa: CATSRDRGSYEQYF; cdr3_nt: TGTGCCACCAGCAGAGACCGGGGTTCCTACGAGCAGTACTTC
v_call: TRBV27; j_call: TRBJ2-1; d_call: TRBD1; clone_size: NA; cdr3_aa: CASSWDDRAKNEQFF; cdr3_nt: TGTGCCAGCAGCTGGGACGACAGGGCGAAAAATGAGCAGTTCTTC